This T cell receptor beta chain was recorded in a study of T cell repertoires in aging, cancer and after chemotherapy. Study context: Paired samples before and after chemotherapy came from glioblastoma patients receiving temozolomide-based therapy. Study findings and constraints: In healthy donors, age-related TCR diversity loss mainly reflected lost richness. Rebound thymic output was suggested by rising median generation probability during chemotherapy in each cancer cohort. No conclusions about immunological memory after chemotherapy can be drawn from the repertoire data.

As regards this clonotype: Its antigen remains unknown.

A mixed TRB-A/B primer pool amplified rearranged TRB by multiplex touch-down PCR. TCRdb recomputed calls from the multiplex PCR reads with MiXCR, one row per CDR3 protein. The profile shows around 2,300 distinct CDR3 sequences, 24% of them singletons. Peripheral blood genomic DNA, not sorted cells or RNA, was the template. Sequencing input: blood. The origin of this receptor is a human donor with a solid tumor.

The DNA of the CDR3 is TGTGCCAGTAGTATAAAAGGGACTAGCGCGCCTCCGAGGACCCAGTACTTC. As protein: CASSIKGTSAPPRTQYF. J is TRBJ2-5 and V is TRBV19; TRBD2 matches at 10 bases. The CDR3 has 17 amino acids. J was trimmed by 7 bases and V by 2 bases; bases with no gene match: 13. In germline, CDR1 is LNHDA, CDR2 SQIVND (reference sequence).